The clone carrying this T cell receptor beta chain was seen a few times. V lost 4 bases, J lost 4 bases, and 12 bases stayed unmatched. This CDR3 contains 17 residues. These data come from a study of blood T cells in healthy people across ages. Using a J-beta primer mix together with a sample-barcoded 5' primer, a second PCR was run for about 6 to 11 cycles. Every sample gave at least 3 million paired-end reads containing CDR3. From the 5' RACE reads, TCRdb called clonotypes with MiXCR, one entry per CDR3 protein. The sample lists about 1.6 million distinct CDR3 sequences, almost 35% occurring once. The source of this sequence is a woman under 40 in good health. Sequencing input: blood. The chain combines TRBV12-3 or TRBV12-4 with TRBJ2-7; TRBD2 matches at 11 bases. The DNA of the CDR3 is TGTGCCAGCAGTTCCCTCCTTACTAGCGGGGGATTTTACGAGCAGTACTTC. This codes for CASSSLLTSGGFYEQYF.